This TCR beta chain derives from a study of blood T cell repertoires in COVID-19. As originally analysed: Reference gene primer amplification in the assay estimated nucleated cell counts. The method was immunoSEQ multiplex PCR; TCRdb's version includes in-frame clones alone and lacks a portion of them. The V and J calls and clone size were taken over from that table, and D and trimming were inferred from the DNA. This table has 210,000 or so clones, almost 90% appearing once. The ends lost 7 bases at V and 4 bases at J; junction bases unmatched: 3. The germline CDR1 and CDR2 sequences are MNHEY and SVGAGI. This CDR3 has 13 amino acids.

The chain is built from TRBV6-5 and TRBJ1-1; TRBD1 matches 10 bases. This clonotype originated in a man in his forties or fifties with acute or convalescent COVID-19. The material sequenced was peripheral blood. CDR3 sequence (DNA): TGTGCCAGCACCGACAGGGGGCCCACTGAAGCTTTCTTT. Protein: CASTDRGPTEAFF.